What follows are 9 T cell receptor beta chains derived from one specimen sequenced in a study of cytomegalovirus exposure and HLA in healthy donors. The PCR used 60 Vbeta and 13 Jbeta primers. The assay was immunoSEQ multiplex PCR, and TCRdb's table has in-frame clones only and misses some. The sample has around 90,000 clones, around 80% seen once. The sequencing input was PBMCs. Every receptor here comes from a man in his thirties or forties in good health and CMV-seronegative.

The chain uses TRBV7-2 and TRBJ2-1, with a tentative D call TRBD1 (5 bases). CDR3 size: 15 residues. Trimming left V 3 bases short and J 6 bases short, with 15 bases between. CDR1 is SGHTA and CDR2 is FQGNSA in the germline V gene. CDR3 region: CASSLGIGALNEQFF. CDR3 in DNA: TGTGCCAGCAGCTTGGGGATAGGGGCCCTCAATGAGCAGTTCTTC. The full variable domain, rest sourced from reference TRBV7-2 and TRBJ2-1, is GAGVSQSPSNKVTEKGKDVELRCDPISGHTALYWYRQSLGQGLEFLIYFQGNSAPDKSGLPSDRFSAERTGGSVSTLTIQRTQQEDSAVYLCASSLGIGALNEQFFGPGTRLTVL.

The CDR3 DNA sequence: TGTGCCAGCAGACTTGACAATTCCTACAATGAGCAGTTCTTC. It is translated as CASRLDNSYNEQFF. V is TRBV6-4 and J is TRBJ2-1, with D unclear. Trimming removed 6 bases at V and 1 base at J, with 10 bases between. This CDR3 has 14 residues. CDR1 and CDR2 (germline): MRHNA, SNTAGT.

CDR3 nucleotide sequence: TGTGCCAGCAGCCCGGGACAGGGAAACACCATATATTTT. Translating it yields CASSPGQGNTIYF. The chain employs TRBV7-9 and TRBJ1-3; 7 bases align to TRBD1. The CDR3 runs 13 residues. V trimming: 5 bases; J trimming: 4 bases; junction bases outside the gene matches: 2. The germline CDR1 and CDR2 sequences are SEHNR and FQNEAQ (reference sequence). Looking up the rest from reference TRBV7-9 and TRBJ1-3 gives the full variable domain: DTGVSQNPRHKITKRGQNVTFRCDPISEHNRLYWYRQTLGQGPEFLTYFQNEAQLEKSRLLSDRFSAERPKGSFSTLEIQRTEQGDSAMYLCASSPGQGNTIYFGEGSWLTVV.

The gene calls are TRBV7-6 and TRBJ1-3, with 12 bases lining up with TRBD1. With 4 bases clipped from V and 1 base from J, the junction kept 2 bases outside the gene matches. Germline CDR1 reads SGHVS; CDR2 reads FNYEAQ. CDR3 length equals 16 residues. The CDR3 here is CASSSGQGASGNTIYF. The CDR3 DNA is TGTGCCAGCAGCTCGGGACAGGGGGCTTCTGGAAACACCATATATTTT.

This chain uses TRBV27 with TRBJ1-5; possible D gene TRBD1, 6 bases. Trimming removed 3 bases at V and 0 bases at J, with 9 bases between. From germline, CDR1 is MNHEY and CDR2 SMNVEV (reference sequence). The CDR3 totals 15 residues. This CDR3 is CASSLQGYSNQPQHF. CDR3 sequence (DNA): TGTGCCAGCAGTTTGCAGGGGTATAGCAATCAGCCCCAGCATTTT.

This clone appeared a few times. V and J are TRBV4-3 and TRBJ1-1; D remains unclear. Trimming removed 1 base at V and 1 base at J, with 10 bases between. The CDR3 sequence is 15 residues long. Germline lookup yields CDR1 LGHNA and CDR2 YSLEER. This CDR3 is CASSQGGLTNTEAFF. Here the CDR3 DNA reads TGCGCCAGCAGCCAAGGCGGACTCACGAACACTGAAGCTTTCTTT.

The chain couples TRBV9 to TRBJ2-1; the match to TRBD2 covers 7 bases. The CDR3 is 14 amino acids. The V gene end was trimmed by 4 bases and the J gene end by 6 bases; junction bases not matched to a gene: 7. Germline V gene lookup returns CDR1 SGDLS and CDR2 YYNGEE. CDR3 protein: CASSFSGGSNEQFF. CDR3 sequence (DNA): TGTGCCAGCAGCTTCAGTGGCGGGAGCAATGAGCAGTTCTTC.

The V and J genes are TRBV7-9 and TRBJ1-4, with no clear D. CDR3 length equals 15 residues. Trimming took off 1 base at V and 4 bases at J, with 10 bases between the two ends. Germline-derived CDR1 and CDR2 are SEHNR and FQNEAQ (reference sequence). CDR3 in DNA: TGTGCCAGCAGCTTAGGGCACACCGATAATGAAAAACTGTTTTTT. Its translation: CASSLGHTDNEKLFF.

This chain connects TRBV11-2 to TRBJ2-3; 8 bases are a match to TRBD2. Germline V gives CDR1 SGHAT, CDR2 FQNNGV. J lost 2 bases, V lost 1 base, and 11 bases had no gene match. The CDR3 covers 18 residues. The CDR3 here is CASSLGERSGGHTDTQYF. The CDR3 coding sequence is TGTGCCAGCAGCTTAGGGGAGAGAAGCGGGGGCCACACAGATACGCAGTATTTT.